These 8 T cell receptor beta chains were all obtained from the same sample, sequenced in a study of T cells in Graves' hyperthyroidism and ophthalmopathy. Authors of the study amplified TCR beta CDR3 regions from RNA transcripts. TCR CDR3 regions were first amplified by RT-PCR with HTBI primers. Using its own MiXCR run on the multiplex PCR reads, TCRdb lists one record per CDR3 protein. The data show 300,000 to 400,000 distinct CDR3 sequences, approximately 14% seen once. The specimen sequenced was blood. These receptors originate from a woman aged 25 to 39 with Graves' ophthalmopathy.

This clonotype appeared many times. The chain combines TRBV20-1 with TRBJ2-3; tentatively, D is TRBD1 (5 bases). V was clipped by 3 bases and J by 3 bases, with 16 bases between them. The CDR3 sequence is 15 residues long. In germline, CDR1 is DFQATT, CDR2 SNEGSKA (reference sequence). The CDR3 DNA follows: TGCAGTGCTAGGAGGCAAGCGCCAGGGACAGATACGCAGTATTTT. Translating it yields CSARRQAPGTDTQYF.

This clonotype was seen at least ten times. V usage is TRBV6-1 and J usage is TRBJ1-5, with TRBD1 as a possible D gene (5 bases). This CDR3 has 15 residues. Germline V CDR1 and CDR2: MNHNS, SASEGT. The V end lost 3 bases, the J end lost 3 bases, and 12 bases lay between the germline ends. The CDR3 here is CASSESGHNNQPQHF. Written as DNA, the CDR3 is TGTGCCAGCAGTGAGTCCGGACACAACAATCAGCCCCAGCATTTT.

V and J are TRBV24-1 and TRBJ2-1; D is unclear. The germline V gene encodes CDR1 KGHDR and CDR2 SFDVKD. The CDR3 runs to 11 residues. Trimming removed 7 bases at V and 8 bases at J, with 8 bases between. CDR3 coding DNA: TGTGCCACCAGCTACACCGATGAGCAGTTCTTC. Protein: CATSYTDEQFF.

This clonotype was picked up many times. The V and J genes are TRBV28 and TRBJ1-5; no firm D call. From germline, CDR1 is MDHEN and CDR2 SYDVKM. V was pared by 2 bases and J by 9 bases, with 5 bases between. The CDR3 consists of 11 residues. CDR3 nucleotide sequence: TGTGCCAGCAGTTTAATGGGGCCCCAGCATTTT. Protein: CASSLMGPQHF.

The chain uses TRBV2 and TRBJ1-6, with D unresolved. Trimming cost V 1 base and J 5 bases, with 0 bases left between them. The V gene's germline CDR1 is SNHLY and CDR2 FYNNEI. The CDR3 extends over 12 amino acids. CDR3: CASSEDNSPLHF. In nucleotides, the CDR3 is TGTGCCAGCAGTGAAGATAATTCACCCCTCCACTTT. Complete variable domain (other parts from reference TRBV2 and TRBJ1-6): EPEVTQTPSHQVTQMGQEVILRCVPISNHLYFYWYRQILGQKVEFLVSFYNNEISEKSEIFDDQFSVERPDGSNFTLKIRSTKLEDSAMYFCASSEDNSPLHFGNGTRLTVT.

This clonotype came up many times. This chain connects TRBV5-6 to TRBJ1-1, with 7 bases fitting TRBD1. Trimming cost V 5 bases and J 1 base; bases outside gene matches: 5. CDR3 length equals 14 residues. Germline V gene sequence: CDR1 SGHDT, CDR2 YYEEEE. CDR3 amino acids: CASRTGMRNTEAFF. The CDR3 region has the DNA TGTGCCAGCAGGACAGGGATGAGGAACACTGAAGCTTTCTTT.

This clonotype occurred many times. This sequence joins TRBV28 and TRBJ2-3; 7 bases are a match to TRBD1. The germline CDR1 and CDR2 sequences are MDHEN and SYDVKM. V gave up 5 bases and J gave up 2 bases; unmatched junction bases: 10. The CDR3 has 16 amino acids. The CDR3 DNA follows: TGTGCCAGCAGTCCATGGGACAGTGGTTACACAGATACGCAGTATTTT. Translating gives CASSPWDSGYTDTQYF.

This clonotype was seen ten or more times. This chain joins TRBV28 and TRBJ1-2; 7 bases map to TRBD1. Germline V gene lookup returns CDR1 MDHEN and CDR2 SYDVKM. The CDR3 has 15 residues. The CDR3 sequence: CATHQGGGAYYGYTF. The CDR3 region has the DNA TGTGCGACCCACCAGGGGGGGGGCGCCTACTATGGCTACACCTTC.